These 13 T cell receptor beta chains originate from one sample sequenced in a study of T cells expressing NK-cell markers. Using the 5' RACE reads, TCRdb records one entry per CDR3 protein without DNA. In all, the sample yields 500,000 to 700,000 distinct CDR3 sequences. Sequencing input: blood T cells: a sorted CD56 or NKG2C T cell subset, CD4+ or CD8+ T cells, or bulk PBMC T cells (not recorded which). Source of these receptors: a man aged 18 to 30 in good health.

The chain couples TRBV25-1 to TRBJ1-3. Germline V gene sequence: CDR1 MGHDK, CDR2 SYGVNS. This CDR3 has 13 residues. CDR3 sequence reads: CASSEPGGNTIYF.

The chain is built from TRBV5-1 and TRBJ2-7; without DNA, the TCRdb call of TRBD1 cannot be checked. This CDR3 spans 12 amino acids. Germline-derived CDR1 and CDR2 are SGHRS and YFSETQ. CDR3 residues: CASSRGEGEQYF.

The rearrangement uses TRBV20-1 and TRBJ1-3; TCRdb selects TRBD1, and the lack of DNA leaves this call unchecked. This CDR3 region has 13 residues. Germline CDR1 and CDR2: DFQATT and SNEGSKA (reference sequence). CDR3 sequence reads: CSARDRLLNTIYF.

The chain links TRBV5-5 to TRBJ1-2; TCRdb's assignment of TRBD1 cannot be checked, as there is no DNA. The CDR3 extends over 14 amino acids. The germline V gene has CDR1 SGHKS and CDR2 YYEKEE (reference sequence). CDR3 sequence reads: CASRLPDRAHGYTF.

This sequence joins TRBV20-1 and TRBJ2-5; with no DNA, the TCRdb D assignment of TRBD2 cannot be verified. The CDR3 has 12 residues. CDR1 DFQATT and CDR2 SNEGSKA come from the germline V gene (reference sequence). The CDR3 here is CSALLAMETQYF.

The chain combines TRBV7-2 with TRBJ2-1; TCRdb outputs TRBD1, but without DNA this stays unchecked. The CDR3 runs to 13 residues. Germline values: CDR1 SGHTA, CDR2 FQGNSA. The CDR3 here is CASSLLTGDEQFF.

The rearrangement uses TRBV5-1 and TRBJ2-7; TCRdb's assignment of TRBD1 cannot be checked, as there is no DNA. The CDR3 contains 15 residues. Germline CDR1 reads SGHRS; CDR2 reads YFSETQ. CDR3 sequence: CASSPRDSLGHEQYF.

The chain uses TRBV24-1 and TRBJ2-3; TCRdb proposes TRBD2, but this gene call is untestable without DNA. Germline V lookup: CDR1 KGHDR, CDR2 SFDVKD. There are 18 residues in the CDR3. CDR3: CATSDRNSGLEPGDTQYF.

The J gene is TRBJ2-1, the V gene TRBV7-2; the D gene TCRdb calls, TRBD2, cannot be checked with no DNA. Germline loops: CDR1 SGHTA, CDR2 FQGNSA. The CDR3 loop spans 15 amino acids. CDR3: CASTEGLADYNEQFF.

The J gene is TRBJ1-1, the V gene TRBV5-1; TCRdb calls TRBD1, which cannot be checked without DNA. Germline V CDR1 and CDR2: SGHRS, YFSETQ. The CDR3 is made up of 15 amino acids. The CDR3 reads CASSSGPGMNTEAFF.

The V call is TRBV7-3, the J call TRBJ2-3; TCRdb calls TRBD2, which cannot be checked without DNA. The CDR3 spans 16 residues. CDR1 is SGHTA, CDR2 FQGTGA, per germline. The CDR3 protein is CASSQYLAGVDDTQYF. Full variable domain (outside the CDR3, taken from reference TRBV7-3 and TRBJ2-3): GAGVSQTPSNKVTEKGKYVELRCDPISGHTALYWYRQSLGQGPEFLIYFQGTGAADDSGLPNDRFFAVRPEGSVSTLKIQRTERGDSAVYLCASSQYLAGVDDTQYFGPGTRLTVL.

The chain carries TRBV15 and TRBJ2-1. The germline V gene encodes CDR1 LNHNV and CDR2 YYDKDF (reference sequence). There are 13 residues in the CDR3. This chain's CDR3 is CATSTKSLNEQFF.

The chain uses TRBV7-8 and TRBJ2-5. Per germline, CDR1 SGHVS and CDR2 FQNEAQ. The CDR3 runs 18 residues. The CDR3 is CASSLAQFLSSLVETQYF.